The rows below give T cell receptor beta chains drawn from one sample of a study of identical twins. TCRdb re-analysed the 5' RACE reads in MiXCR, keeping a single row per CDR3 protein. The sample carries 400,000 to 500,000 distinct CDR3 sequences, roughly an eighth recorded once. The same sample was also used in a study of yellow fever vaccine responses in identical twins.

The sequenced sample consisted of CD4+ T cells sorted from blood. The source of these receptors is a woman aged 18-30 years in good health. CDR3s include the opening cysteine and the closing phenylalanine or tryptophan. A D gene is named only where the DNA matches it firmly. A clone size is listed for some rows: how often the clone was seen (once, few, many), or a class if it is expanded.

v_call	clone_size	j_call	d_call	cdr3_aa	cdr3_nt
TRBV7-3	few	TRBJ2-1	-	CASSLIRGGAEQFF	TGTGCCAGCAGCTTAATCCGCGGGGGCGCAGAACAGTTCTTC
TRBV3-1	few	TRBJ2-7	-	CASSQEGVSEPSKQYF	TGTGCCAGCAGCCAAGAGGGGGTCAGCGAACCTTCTAAACAGTACTTC
TRBV29-1	many	TRBJ1-1	-	CSVVTGLNTEAFF	TGCAGCGTTGTGACAGGATTGAACACTGAAGCTTTCTTT
TRBV29-1	many	TRBJ2-1	-	CSVDVSYNEQFF	TGCAGCGTTGACGTCTCCTACAATGAGCAGTTCTTC
TRBV29-1	-	TRBJ1-1	-	CSALGQGSMNTEAFF	TGCAGCGCCCTAGGTCAGGGGTCAATGAACACTGAAGCTTTCTTT
TRBV15	many	TRBJ1-1	TRBD1	CATSGPGQLNTEAFF	TGTGCCACCAGCGGCCCGGGACAGCTGAACACTGAAGCTTTCTTT
TRBV11-2	few	TRBJ1-1	-	CASSLPSMNTEAFF	TGTGCCAGCAGCCTCCCTAGTATGAACACTGAAGCTTTCTTT
TRBV2	-	TRBJ2-5	-	CASSEGKGETQYF	TGTGCCAGCAGTGAGGGAAAGGGGGAGACCCAGTACTTC
TRBV6-2/TRBV6-3	-	TRBJ2-7	TRBD2	CASRRTSGNYEQYF	TGTGCCAGCAGGCGGACTAGCGGGAACTACGAGCAGTACTTC
TRBV20-1	few	TRBJ1-1	-	CSAMGHMNTEAFF	TGCAGTGCGATGGGACATATGAACACTGAAGCTTTCTTT
TRBV20-1	-	TRBJ2-1	TRBD2	CSARLAGGFNEQFF	TGCAGTGCTCGACTAGCGGGGGGCTTTAATGAGCAGTTCTTC
TRBV3-1	few	TRBJ2-1	TRBD2	CASSQDRGRAIPNSEQFF	TGTGCCAGCAGCCAAGATCGCGGGAGGGCCATCCCCAACAGTGAGCAGTTCTTC
TRBV16	few	TRBJ1-2	-	CASSQYNYGYTF	TGTGCCAGCAGCCAATATAACTATGGCTACACCTTC
TRBV7-9	-	TRBJ2-3	-	CASSRWPGDTQYF	TGTGCCAGCAGCCGATGGCCGGGAGATACGCAGTATTTT
TRBV7-2	few	TRBJ2-7	-	CASSFTGTPYEQYF	TGTGCCAGCAGCTTCACAGGGACCCCCTACGAGCAGTACTTC
TRBV7-6	few	TRBJ2-2	-	CASSDSWGELFF	TGTGCCAGCAGCGACAGTTGGGGGGAGCTGTTTTTT
TRBV6-2/TRBV6-3	few	TRBJ1-5	-	CASSGQINQPQHF	TGTGCCAGCAGCGGACAGATCAATCAGCCCCAGCATTTT
TRBV20-1	few	TRBJ2-1	TRBD2	CSALTSAPSSYNEQFF	TGCAGTGCTTTGACTAGCGCCCCGAGCTCCTACAATGAGCAGTTCTTC
TRBV4-1	-	TRBJ2-7	-	CASSQTQGLGEQYF	TGCGCCAGCAGCCAAACGCAGGGGCTCGGCGAGCAGTACTTC
TRBV5-1	few	TRBJ1-2	-	CASSSGRTNYGYTF	TGCGCCAGCAGCTCGGGACGAACTAACTATGGCTACACCTTC
TRBV29-1	few	TRBJ1-2	-	CSVDKGQGPNYGYTF	TGCAGCGTTGACAAGGGCCAGGGCCCCAACTATGGCTACACCTTC
TRBV10-3	few	TRBJ2-2	-	CAISETQSGQGELFF	TGTGCCATCAGTGAGACTCAGAGCGGGCAGGGGGAGCTGTTTTTT
TRBV6-2/TRBV6-3	few	TRBJ1-5	-	CASSYTRDGRYQPQHF	TGTGCCAGCAGTTACACGCGGGACGGGCGTTATCAGCCCCAGCATTTT
TRBV6-2/TRBV6-3	-	TRBJ2-1	-	CASILGWGPTNNEQFF	TGTGCCAGCATCCTCGGCTGGGGACCAACCAACAATGAGCAGTTCTTC
TRBV15	-	TRBJ2-4	TRBD2	CATSRVEAGGPGVNIQYF	TGTGCCACCAGCAGAGTAGAAGCGGGAGGGCCGGGTGTAAACATTCAGTACTTC